This TCR beta chain is from a study of blood T cell repertoires in COVID-19. Study-wide context: There were acute and convalescent COVID-19 samples, and they came from the United States, Italy and Spain. T cells, B-cell-depleted T cells, or PBMCs supplied cDNA or gDNA.

The data were produced by immunoSEQ multiplex PCR, yet TCRdb's version contains in-frame clones alone and is incomplete. Counted here are a few hundred thousand clones, 85% to 90% occurring once; the ten biggest clones make up 2% to 3%. Recovery meant two consecutive negative NP/OP PCR tests, professional clearance, or resolved symptoms. V trimming: 2 bases; J trimming: 3 bases; junction bases outside the gene matches: 4. The CDR3 spans 15 residues. Looked up from germline, CDR1 is MRHNA and CDR2 is SNTAGT. The chain couples TRBV6-4 to TRBJ2-3; 8 bases fit TRBD2. This TCR was recovered from a woman younger than 35 who had recovered from COVID-19. Specimen: PBMCs or T cells enriched from blood (not recorded which). In DNA form, the CDR3 reads TGTGCCAGCAGTGACCGGGCGGGGGGAACAGATACGCAGTATTTT. Translated, it gives CASSDRAGGTDTQYF.